This T cell receptor delta chain comes out of a study of gamma-delta T cells after stem cell transplantation. Looked up from germline, CDR1 is GEAIGNYY and CDR2 is EKD. With 3 bases clipped from V and 1 base from J, the junction kept 37 bases outside the gene matches. CDR3 length: 29 residues. TCRdb reapplied CATT to the RT-PCR reads. This sample has just under 900 delta-chain clones, with about 21% found just once. The sequence was obtained from a human donor. It is not recorded whose cells these are; they may come from a transplant donor. Specimen: gamma-delta T cells. The J gene is TRDJ3, the V gene TRDV2; 11 bases agree with TRDD3. This chain's CDR3 is CACDPLAFQGPDLLGDKVERSWDTRQMFF. For the CDR3, the DNA is TGTGCCTGTGACCCGCTGGCCTTCCAAGGACCAGATTTACTGGGGGATAAGGTGGAGCGGTCCTGGGACACCCGACAGATGTTTTTC.